This T cell receptor (beta chain) was profiled in a study of CD8+ T cells in alopecia areata. Broader study findings: During tofacitinib treatment, many expanded lesional clones remained in scalp and blood. Scalp clonality and expanded CD8+ clones among the top 100 fell significantly with tofacitinib. The study found higher clonality in lesional than normal scalp, especially in alopecia totalis/universalis.

The treatment here: oral pan-JAK inhibitor, 5-10 mg twice daily. The CDR3 spans 17 residues. V lost 1 base, J lost 2 bases, and 16 bases lay in between. Germline CDR1 and CDR2: SGHVS and FQNEAQ. As the sequencing template, cDNA was produced by extracting RNA and reverse transcribing it. Only in-frame clones appear in the TCRdb table, and some are missing; sequencing was by immunoSEQ multiplex PCR. The data contain 90,000 to 130,000 clones, less than 75% of them singletons. About this clone itself: The antigen remains unidentified.

This rearrangement joins TRBV7-8 to TRBJ2-3; possibly TRBD1 for D (5 bases). The sample consisted of CD8+ T cells sorted from blood, taken at week 24, from a patient treated with tofacitinib. The TCR originated in a human donor with alopecia areata. CDR3 amino acids: CASSLVRGRDSTDTQYF. DNA of the CDR3: TGTGCCAGCAGCTTAGTGCGCGGCAGGGATTCCACAGATACGCAGTATTTT.